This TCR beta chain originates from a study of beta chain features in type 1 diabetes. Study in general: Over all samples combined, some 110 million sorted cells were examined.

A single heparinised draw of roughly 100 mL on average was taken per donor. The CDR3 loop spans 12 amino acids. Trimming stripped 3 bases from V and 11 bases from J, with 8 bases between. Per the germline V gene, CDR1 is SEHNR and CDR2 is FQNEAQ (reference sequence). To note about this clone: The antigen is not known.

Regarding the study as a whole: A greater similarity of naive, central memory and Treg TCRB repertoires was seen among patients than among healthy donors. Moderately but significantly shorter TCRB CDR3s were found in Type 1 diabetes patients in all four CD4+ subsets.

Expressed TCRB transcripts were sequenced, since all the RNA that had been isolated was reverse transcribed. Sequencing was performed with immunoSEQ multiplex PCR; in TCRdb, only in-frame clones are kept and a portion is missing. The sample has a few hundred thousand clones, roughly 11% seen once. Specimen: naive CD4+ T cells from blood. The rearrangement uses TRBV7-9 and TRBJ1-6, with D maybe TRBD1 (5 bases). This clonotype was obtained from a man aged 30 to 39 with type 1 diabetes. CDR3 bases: TGTGCCAGCAGCTTTCCGGGGGCACCCCTCCACTTT. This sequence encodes CASSFPGAPLHF.